The 25 T cell receptor beta chains given below trace back to one sample, sequenced in a study of blood T cells in healthy people across ages. The use of a sample-barcoded 5' primer and a J-beta primer mix characterized a second PCR of roughly 6 to 11 cycles. TCRdb used MiXCR to reprocess the 5' RACE reads, holding one entry per CDR3 protein. The profile shows about 670,000 distinct CDR3 sequences, 40% to 65% of them singletons. The sample comprised blood. The receptors come from a woman older than 75 in good health.

There are a few counts of this clonotype. This chain connects TRBV12-3 or TRBV12-4 to TRBJ2-5, with a possible D match to TRBD2 (6 bases). Trimming pared 5 bases from V and 11 bases from J, leaving 12 bases between. The CDR3 runs to 11 residues. CDR3 loop: CASSRLESQYF. The CDR3 DNA follows: TGTGCCAGCAGTCGACTAGAAAGTCAGTACTTC.

Turning to this clonotype: A much larger clone differs from this one at a single base, so this may be a read error. The chain carries TRBV5-5 and TRBJ2-7; no firm D call. Germline values: CDR1 SGHKS, CDR2 YYEKEE (reference sequence). CDR3 size: 15 residues. Trimming removed 1 base at V and 5 bases at J, with 16 bases between. The CDR3: CASSLSRARLDEQYF. In DNA, the CDR3 is TGTGCCAGCAGCTTGAGTCGAGCGAGGTTGGACGAGCAGTACTTC.

The chain recombines TRBV29-1 with TRBJ2-3; 8 nucleotides agree with TRBD2. This CDR3 contains 15 residues. Germline values: CDR1 SQVTM, CDR2 ANQGSEA. V was clipped by 3 bases and J by 1 base; unmatched bases: 6. The CDR3 DNA reads as TGCAGCGTTGAGCCCCCAGCGGGGGGCACAGATACGCAGTATTTT. Protein product: CSVEPPAGGTDTQYF.

This clonotype has a handful of counts. The chain couples TRBV6-5 to TRBJ1-2, with a possible D match to TRBD1 (5 bases). The V gene lost 4 bases and the J gene lost 7 bases, with 13 bases spanning the gap. The CDR3 sequence is 13 residues long. Looked up from germline, CDR1 is MNHEY and CDR2 is SVGAGI. CDR3 residues: CASSWGGIAGYTF. The CDR3 DNA follows: TGTGCCAGCAGTTGGGGGGGAATCGCTGGCTACACCTTC.

The chain employs TRBV29-1 and TRBJ2-7; D gene ambiguous. The end of the DNA aligns better with TRBJ2-5, so the J call may be wrong. The CDR3 is 13 amino acids. Germline CDR1 SQVTM, CDR2 ANQGSEA. CDR3 bases: TGCAGCGTTGGAGTGAAGAAACTCGAGACCCAGTACTTC. Amino acid sequence: CSVGVKKLETQYF.

The chain is built from TRBV4-3 and TRBJ1-1; D unresolved. From germline, CDR1 is LGHNA and CDR2 YSLEER. The germline V and J ends were trimmed by 6 bases and 3 bases, with 2 bases remaining between them. The CDR3 has 10 residues. Written as DNA, the CDR3 is TGCGCCAGCAGGGACACTGAAGCTTTCTTT. Protein: CASRDTEAFF.

The gene calls are TRBV3-1 and TRBJ1-1, with a tentative D call TRBD1 (5 bases). Trimming took 1 base from V and 6 from J, leaving 12 bases between them. This CDR3 comprises 14 residues. Germline CDR1 LGHDT, CDR2 YNNKEL (reference sequence). In DNA form, the CDR3 reads TGTGCCAGCAGCCAAGGGGGCTTCCCCCCTGAAGCTTTCTTT. Residues: CASSQGGFPPEAFF.

Worth noting for this clonotype: A junction boundary mismatches the germline segment, possibly from a read error. This rearrangement joins TRBV18 to TRBJ2-1, with 7 bases aligning to TRBD2. The CDR3 contains 17 residues. CDR1 KGHSH and CDR2 LQKENI come from the germline V gene. The CDR3 sequence: CASSPLLKRGLYDEQFF. The CDR3 bases are TGTGCCAGCTCACCACTATTAAAGCGGGGACTCTACGATGAGCAGTTCTTC.

A few counts support this clonotype. The chain employs TRBV2 and TRBJ1-6, with D possibly TRBD1 on 6 matching bases. This CDR3 has 15 amino acids. Per germline, CDR1 SNHLY and CDR2 FYNNEI. The V end was cut by 6 bases, the J end by 5 bases, with 14 bases between. The CDR3 loop is CASSQQGVHNSPLHF. CDR3 nucleotide sequence: TGTGCCAGCAGCCAACAGGGAGTCCATAATTCACCCCTCCACTTT.

Points on this clonotype: A read error may be the cause here, since a much bigger clone is one base away. The rearrangement joins TRBV12-3 or TRBV12-4 to TRBJ2-5, with a weak D call TRBD2 (5 bases). The CDR3 is 11 residues long. Trimming shortened V by 6 bases and J by 11 bases, and 13 bases separated the two germline ends. CDR3 loop: CASSGIYGQYF. The CDR3 nucleotides are TGTGCCAGCAGCGGGATCTACGGGCAGTACTTC.

On this clonotype itself: This may arise from a read error, as a much more abundant clone is one base away. The CDR3 spells CASSPQTASDEQYF. The CDR3 DNA reads TGTGCCAGCTCACCTCAGACCGCAAGCGATGAGCAGTACTTC. The chain links TRBV18 to TRBJ2-7; D call uncertain. V lost 3 bases and J 7 bases, leaving 16 bases between the germline ends. The CDR3 consists of 14 residues. In germline, CDR1 is KGHSH, CDR2 LQKENI.

The gene calls are TRBV7-7 and TRBJ2-3; D gene uncertain. V lost 5 bases, J lost 6 bases, and 18 bases lay in between. The CDR3 consists of 15 residues. Germline CDR1 is SSHAT and CDR2 is FNYEAQ (reference sequence). The CDR3 bases are TGTGCCAGCAGCCCACACCCGGGCCTGGGGGATACGCAGTATTTT. Translating it yields CASSPHPGLGDTQYF. The complete variable domain, with remaining parts taken from reference TRBV7-7 and TRBJ2-3, reads GAGVSQSPRYKVTKRGQDVTLRCDPISSHATLYWYQQALGQGPEFLTYFNYEAQPDKSGLPSDRFSAERPEGSISTLTIQRTEQRDSAMYRCASSPHPGLGDTQYFGPGTRLTVL.

Comments on this clonotype: A much bigger clone sits one base away, suggesting this may be a read error. V is TRBV11-2 and J is TRBJ2-1; 10 positions agree with TRBD1. The CDR3 has 15 amino acids. CDR1 SGHAT and CDR2 FQNNGV come from the germline V gene. The DNA for the CDR3 is TGTGCCGGCAGCTTAGGGACAGGGGAGCTCAATGAGCAGTTCTTC. Translating it yields CAGSLGTGELNEQFF.

This chain connects TRBV3-1 to TRBJ2-3; 9 bases are shared with TRBD2. The CDR3 contains 16 residues. From germline, CDR1 is LGHDT and CDR2 YNNKEL (reference sequence). V gave up 2 bases and J gave up 6 bases; unmatched junction bases: 9. CDR3: CASSQFPSGVGDTQYF. CDR3 DNA sequence: TGTGCCAGCAGCCAATTTCCTAGCGGGGTCGGGGATACGCAGTATTTT.

This rearrangement joins TRBV7-9 to TRBJ1-4; D is possibly TRBD1 (6 bases). The V gene's germline CDR1 is SEHNR and CDR2 FQNEAQ (reference sequence). V lost 5 bases and J lost 7, with 14 bases in between. The CDR3 is 14 residues long. The CDR3 DNA reads as TGTGCCAGCAGCCCGCAGGGGATACGTGAAAAACTGTTTTTT. Residues: CASSPQGIREKLFF.

This clonotype was seen only a few times. V and J are TRBV5-1 and TRBJ2-1, with 10 bases aligning to TRBD2. The germline V gene encodes CDR1 SGHRS and CDR2 YFSETQ. With 4 bases clipped from V and 6 bases from J, the junction kept 7 bases outside the gene matches. The CDR3 sequence is 15 residues long. DNA for the CDR3: TGCGCCAGCAGCCTGCTAGCGGGAGTTACCAATGAGCAGTTCTTC. This sequence encodes CASSLLAGVTNEQFF. Combining the CDR3 with reference TRBV5-1 and TRBJ2-1 gives the whole variable domain KAGVTQTPRYLIKTRGQQVTLSCSPISGHRSVSWYQQTPGQGLQFLFEYFSETQRNKGNFPGRFSGRQFSNSRSEMNVSTLELGDSALYLCASSLLAGVTNEQFFGPGTRLTVL.

A remark on this clonotype: This may come from a read error, since a much larger clone is one base off. The CDR3 reads CASRAAVYNEQFF. The CDR3 DNA reads TGTGCCAGCAGGGCGGCAGTCTACAATGAGCAGTTCTTC. The chain combines TRBV2 with TRBJ2-1; D remains unclear. V lost 6 bases to trimming and J lost 3 bases, with 9 bases between them. Germline CDR1 and CDR2: SNHLY and FYNNEI. The CDR3 covers 13 residues. Full variable domain (missing parts from reference TRBV2 and TRBJ2-1): EPEVTQTPSHQVTQMGQEVILRCVPISNHLYFYWYRQILGQKVEFLVSFYNNEISEKSEIFDDQFSVERPDGSNFTLKIRSTKLEDSAMYFCASRAAVYNEQFFGPGTRLTVL.

The chain uses TRBV6-2 or TRBV6-3 and TRBJ1-1; TRBD1 agrees at 8 bases. Looked up from germline, CDR1 is MNHEY and CDR2 is SVGEGT. V was pared by 6 bases and J by 5 bases, with 8 bases of the junction left unmatched. This CDR3 is 14 amino acids long. CDR3 region: CASSIRGPGTEAFF. CDR3 bases: TGTGCCAGCAGCATCAGGGGGCCCGGGACTGAAGCTTTCTTT.

In this sample, this clonotype turned up many times. Sequence at one end of the junction differs from germline and may be a read error. The V and J genes are TRBV12-3 or TRBV12-4 and TRBJ2-3; D is undetermined. The CDR3 is made up of 13 amino acids. This CDR3 is CASSTGSTDTQYF. The DNA of the CDR3 is TGCGCCAGCAGCACCGGGAGCACAGATACGCAGTATTTT.

The chain is built from TRBV6-5 and TRBJ1-4, with D possibly TRBD1 on 5 matching bases. The CDR3 consists of 16 residues. V was clipped by 6 bases and J by 0 bases, with 14 bases between them. Germline V gene lookup returns CDR1 MNHEY and CDR2 SVGAGI. The CDR3 coding sequence is TGTGCCAGCAGCCTTGGGACGGACGCAACTAATGAAAAACTGTTTTTT. Encoded protein: CASSLGTDATNEKLFF.

The V call is TRBV6-5, the J call TRBJ2-2; tentative D call: TRBD2 (6 bases). Trimming pared 3 bases from V and 0 bases from J, leaving 11 bases between. The CDR3 consists of 16 residues. Germline V lookup: CDR1 MNHEY, CDR2 SVGAGI. CDR3 residues: CASSYGGKPNTGELFF. The CDR3 nucleotides are TGTGCCAGCAGTTATGGGGGGAAACCGAACACCGGGGAGCTGTTTTTT.

In this sample, this clonotype turned up many times. The chain combines TRBV7-9 with TRBJ1-2, with TRBD1 as a possible D gene (5 bases). CDR1 is SEHNR, CDR2 FQNEAQ, per germline (reference sequence). V lost 3 bases and J 5 bases, leaving 13 bases between the germline ends. The CDR3 has 14 residues. The CDR3 DNA reads TGTGCCAGCAGCTTCTCCGGGACGGTTTATGGCTACACCTTC. Translated, it gives CASSFSGTVYGYTF. The full variable domain, its missing parts supplied by reference TRBV7-9 and TRBJ1-2, is DTGVSQNPRHKITKRGQNVTFRCDPISEHNRLYWYRQTLGQGPEFLTYFQNEAQLEKSRLLSDRFSAERPKGSFSTLEIQRTEQGDSAMYLCASSFSGTVYGYTFGSGTRLTVV.

This clonotype was recorded many times. The J gene is TRBJ2-7, the V gene TRBV6-2 or TRBV6-3, with 9 positions matching TRBD2. There are 13 residues in the CDR3. Trimming removed 6 bases from V and 3 bases from J; junction bases left unmatched: 3. The germline CDR1 and CDR2 sequences are MNHEY and SVGEGT. CDR3 sequence: CASRGTSHYEQYF. The CDR3, as DNA: TGTGCCAGCAGAGGGACTAGCCACTACGAGCAGTACTTC.

This chain links TRBV10-3 with TRBJ2-5, with D hard to call. V shed 6 bases and J shed 11 bases, with 19 bases lying between them. This CDR3 spans 13 amino acids. Germline values: CDR1 ENHRY, CDR2 SYGVKD. The DNA for the CDR3 is TGTGCCATCAGCCGGACGCAGAACAATGAGCAGTACTTC. As protein: CAISRTQNNEQYF.

This clonotype was observed at least ten times. The genes are TRBV6-5 and TRBJ1-5; perhaps TRBD1 as D (5 bases). From germline, CDR1 is MNHEY and CDR2 SVGAGI. Trimming removed 7 bases from V and 1 base from J, with 8 bases in between. The CDR3 totals 13 residues. CDR3 coding DNA: TGTGCCAGCAAACGGGACAGCAATCAGCCCCAGCATTTT. It codes for CASKRDSNQPQHF.